This T cell receptor beta chain came from a study of CD8 T cells in ankylosing spondylitis. The study's findings and limits: Enrichment of disease-linked clones was reportedly significant in matched ankylosing spondylitis synovial fluid. There was a TCR beta motif, made of several highly homologous variants, that appeared characteristic of ankylosing spondylitis blood. With a CD8+ phenotype, disease-linked clones were relatively rare in peripheral blood.

Details on this clonotype: Its antigen is still unknown.

Researchers built TCR beta libraries using quantitative 5'-RACE with molecular barcodes. Using its own MiXCR run on the 5' RACE reads, TCRdb lists one record per CDR3 protein. The repertoire holds 330,000 or so distinct CDR3 sequences, with approximately 8.2% as singletons. CDR1 is SGHRS, CDR2 YFSETQ, per germline. V dropped 4 bases and J dropped 3; count of bases not matched to a gene: 10. The length of the CDR3 is 16 residues. The origin of this receptor is a male donor with ankylosing spondylitis. This chain connects TRBV5-1 to TRBJ2-1, with 7 bases that match TRBD1. Sequencing input: blood, either unsorted or a sorted T cell fraction (not recorded which). CDR3 coding DNA: TGCGCCAGCAGCCCCGGGACAGCGAATGGCTACAATGAGCAGTTCTTC. Amino acid sequence: CASSPGTANGYNEQFF.